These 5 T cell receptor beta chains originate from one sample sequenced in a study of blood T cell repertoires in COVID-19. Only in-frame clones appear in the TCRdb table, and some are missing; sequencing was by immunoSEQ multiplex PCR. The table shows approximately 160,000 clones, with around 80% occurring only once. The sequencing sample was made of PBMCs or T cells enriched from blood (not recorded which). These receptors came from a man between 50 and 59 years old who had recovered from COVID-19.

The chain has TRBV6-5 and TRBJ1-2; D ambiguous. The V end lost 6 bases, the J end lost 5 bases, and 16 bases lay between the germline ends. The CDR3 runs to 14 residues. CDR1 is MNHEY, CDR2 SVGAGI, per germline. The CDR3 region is CASSRNRNLYGYTF. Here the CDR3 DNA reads TGTGCCAGCAGCAGAAACAGAAATCTATATGGCTACACCTTC.

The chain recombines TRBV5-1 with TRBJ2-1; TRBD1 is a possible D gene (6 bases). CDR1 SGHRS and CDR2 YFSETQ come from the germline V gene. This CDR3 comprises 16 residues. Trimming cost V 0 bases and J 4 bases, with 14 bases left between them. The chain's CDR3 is CASSLDGDTLYNEQFF. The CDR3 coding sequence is TGCGCCAGCAGCTTGGATGGGGACACCCTGTACAATGAGCAGTTCTTC.

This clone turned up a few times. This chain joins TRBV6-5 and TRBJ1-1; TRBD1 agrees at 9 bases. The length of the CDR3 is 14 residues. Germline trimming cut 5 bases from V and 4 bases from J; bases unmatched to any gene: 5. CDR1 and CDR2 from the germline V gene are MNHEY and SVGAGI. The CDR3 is CASSKDRGRTEAFF. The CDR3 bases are TGTGCCAGCAGTAAGGACAGGGGACGCACTGAAGCTTTCTTT.

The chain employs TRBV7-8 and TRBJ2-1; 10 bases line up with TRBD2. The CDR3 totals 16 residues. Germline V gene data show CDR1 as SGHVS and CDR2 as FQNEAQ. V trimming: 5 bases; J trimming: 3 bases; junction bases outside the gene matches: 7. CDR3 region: CASSGLGLAVYNEQFF. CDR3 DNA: TGTGCCAGCAGCGGACTTGGACTAGCGGTCTACAATGAGCAGTTCTTC.

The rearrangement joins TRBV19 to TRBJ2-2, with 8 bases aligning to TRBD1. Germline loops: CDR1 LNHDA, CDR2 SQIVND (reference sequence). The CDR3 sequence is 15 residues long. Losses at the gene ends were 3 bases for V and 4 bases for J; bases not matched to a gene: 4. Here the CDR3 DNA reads TGTGCCAGTAGTATGGAACAGGGGGGCACCGGGGAGCTGTTTTTT. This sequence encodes CASSMEQGGTGELFF.